This T cell receptor beta chain is drawn from a study of early stage breast cancer tumors. Across the whole study: Invasive lobular carcinomas made up four of 12 ER+/PR+/HER2- tumors.

Points from the study as a whole: Functional markers like CD4, CD8 and FOXP3 were missed in bulk sequencing. Most shared enriched TCRB sequences were commonly generated ones. Compared with adjacent normal breast tissue, tumors showed approximately 2.5-fold greater T cell density and higher clonality.

Concerning this clone: As yet, its antigen is unknown.

Here immunoSEQ multiplex PCR was the method, and the copy in TCRdb shows in-frame clones only, minus some. Altogether under 45,000 clones are present, 74% being singletons, with the ten largest covering about 7%. The V and J ends lost 5 bases and 4 bases, in that order; junction bases with no gene match: 14. The CDR3 spans 17 residues. Germline CDR1 SEHNR, CDR2 FQNEAQ (reference sequence). This TCR was sampled from a person aged 55 to 69 with breast cancer. Sequencing was done on a sample of blood. The rearrangement links TRBV7-9 to TRBJ2-1, with 7 positions matching TRBD1. The CDR3 DNA reads TGTGCCAGCAGCACACAGGGGATATACGCCATTTACAATGAGCAGTTCTTC. It codes for CASSTQGIYAIYNEQFF.